This T cell receptor beta chain was recovered during a study of identical twins' blood T cells. In this sample, this clonotype turned up many times. Trimming took 2 bases from V and 0 from J, leaving 14 bases between them. CDR3 length: 18 amino acids. Germline V gene data show CDR1 as SGHTA and CDR2 as FQGNSA. TCRdb passed the 5' RACE reads through MiXCR, listing each CDR3 protein once. The sample has a few hundred thousand distinct CDR3 sequences, approximately 30% seen once. The chain combines TRBV7-2 with TRBJ1-6; no reliable D call. The receptor was derived from a woman aged 18 to 49 in good health. The specimen was PBMCs. DNA for the CDR3: TGTGCCAGCAGCTTACGAACCGGAGGGAGCTCCTATAATTCACCCCTCCACTTT. This encodes CASSLRTGGSSYNSPLHF.